Listed here is a single T cell receptor beta chain. No antigen is known for it. One base away there is no much larger clone; base qualities are not given. Based on the germline V gene, the CDR1 and CDR2 sequences are SGHRS and YFSETQ. The CDR3 measures 15 amino acids from cysteine to phenylalanine. The retained sequence is limited to the CDR3, 45 bases, with the frame set at the first base. V lost 1 base and J lost 6 bases, and the count of bases not matched to a germline gene is 5. Donors were 40 or so systemically healthy Caucasian individuals from Russia aged about 6 to 100 years. Ten milliliters of peripheral blood were drawn from each donor into EDTA-treated Vacutainer tubes. PBMCs were isolated by Ficoll-Paque density-gradient centrifugation, with at least 6 million obtained per sample. Total RNA, at least 6 micrograms per sample, was extracted from PBMCs with Trizol reagent. The percentages of naive CD45RAhigh/CD27high T cells were determined by flow cytometry on a PBMC aliquot from every donor.

This sample was taken from a study of blood T cells in healthy people across ages (dated by TCRdb to between 2014 and 2016). In terms of the full investigation: In model experiments, roughly one uniquely barcoded TCR beta cDNA molecule per two T cells was captured by template switching. To avoid experimental bias, donors of different ages were randomly spread across the sequencing lanes. Using deep sequencing normalized with unique cDNA molecular identifiers, the study measured how TCR beta repertoire diversity changes with age. For two donors (one aged 18 to 29 and one aged 80 or older), the study analyzed two additional independent replicas of 1 million unique cDNA reads from the same blood draw. The donors were split into four age groups: young (average around 16 years), middle-aged (over 35), aged (roughly 60) and long-lived (approximately 80).

Receptor amplification or capture employed 5' RACE. TCRdb lists the instrument as Illumina HiSeq 2500. The second PCR ran for roughly 7 to 11 cycles and used a J-beta primer mix along with a sample-barcoded 5' primer. A unique molecular identifier was introduced onto each TCR beta cDNA molecule by a template-switch 5' adaptor carrying 12 random nucleotides. Each sample yielded at least 3 million CDR3-containing paired-end reads. The Mint cDNA synthesis kit, primed by a TRBC-specific oligonucleotide, was used to synthesize first-strand cDNA from all RNA. Following uracil-DNA glycosylase treatment, a first 18-cycle PCR with universal primers M1SS and BC2_uni_R was performed on all cDNA. The published analysis was carried out like this. For normalization, 1 million high-quality reads, each with a distinct molecular identifier, were randomly selected from each sample. Reads with shared molecular identifiers were discarded instead of being binned into consensus sequences. MiTCR, with a Q25 quality threshold and the strictest error-elimination algorithm, was used for CDR3 identification, clonotype clustering and error correction. A nonparametric unseen species model using Euler transformation provided a lower-bound estimate of total TCR beta diversity. TCRdb trimmed public reads at Q25 via fastp, called clones via MiXCR and kept in-frame beta chains. Entries that share a CDR3 protein sequence are merged under the most common genes and DNA. These V and J calls are TCRdb output, not the study's own analysis. The sample table lists about 1.1 million distinct CDR3 sequences, roughly two fifths of them with a count of one. The top ten hold 10% to 15% of the sample.

Broader findings and caveats from the paper: Observed TCR beta diversity per million T cells fell roughly linearly with age, and a significant reduction was already apparent by age about 38. Compared with the aged group, the long-lived group had more naive CD4+ T cells, fewer expanded clones and increased TCR diversity, suggesting age selection. The CMV infection status of donors was not known, potentially confounding age-related changes in expanded clonotypes. There was a strong correlation between observed TCR beta diversity and the percentage of naive T cells measured by flow cytometry. Estimates of total diversity based on one million sequenced T cells were regarded as lower bounds and as underestimates. Since profiling was done on bulk unsorted PBMCs, naive and antigen-experienced compartments could not be conclusively compared.

This clonotype was sampled from a man between 18 and 35 years old in good health. The sample comprised blood. The chain couples TRBV5-1 to TRBJ2-1, with 9 bases in between that match TRBD1. The DNA reads as follows: TGCGCCAGCAGCTTGATCGCGGACAGGGGCAATGAGCAGTTCTTC. The resulting protein is CASSLIADRGNEQFF.